The 16 T cell receptor beta chains reported below all come from one sample, sequenced in a study of blood T cell repertoires in COVID-19. TCRdb's copy holds only in-frame clones and misses some; the assay was immunoSEQ multiplex PCR. The sample holds 180,000 or so clones, approximately 80% seen once. Input material: peripheral blood. These receptor sequences come from a woman in her forties or fifties with active or convalescent COVID-19.

The chain couples TRBV4-2 to TRBJ2-7; TRBD2 matches at 11 bases. After removal of 4 bases from V and 0 bases from J, the junction contained 2 bases not matched to a gene. The germline gives CDR1 LGHNA, CDR2 YNFKEQ. The CDR3 has 15 residues. CDR3 DNA: TGTGCCAGCAGCCTCCTAGCGGGAGGCTCCTACGAGCAGTACTTC. Protein sequence: CASSLLAGGSYEQYF.

The chain carries TRBV19 and TRBJ2-3; 9 nucleotides align to TRBD1. The V and J ends lost 5 bases and 10 bases, in that order; junction bases with no gene match: 19. Germline-derived CDR1 and CDR2 are LNHDA and SQIVND (reference sequence). The CDR3 has 17 residues. CDR3 sequence (DNA): TGTGCCAGTAGTCCAGAGGGGGGACAGGGAAGCAATTCTCCGCAGTATTTT. Translating it yields CASSPEGGQGSNSPQYF.

The chain recombines TRBV24-1 with TRBJ2-5; 7 nucleotides align to TRBD1. Germline-derived CDR1 and CDR2 are KGHDR and SFDVKD. Trimming took 0 bases from V and 4 from J; bases not matched to a gene: 7. This CDR3 has 16 amino acids. As DNA, the CDR3 is TGTGCCACCAGTGATTTGAGTAGGGGGCATTTAGAGACCCAGTACTTC. Amino acid sequence: CATSDLSRGHLETQYF.

This clone has a handful of counts. The rearrangement joins TRBV27 to TRBJ1-6; tentative D call: TRBD1 (5 bases). CDR1 and CDR2 (germline): MNHEY, SMNVEV (reference sequence). There are 17 residues in the CDR3. The ends were cut back, 2 bases at V and 7 bases at J, with 18 bases in the middle. The CDR3 nucleotides read TGTGCCAGCAGTTTAAGGAAGGGGTGGACGAGGAATTCACCCCTCCACTTT. Amino acid sequence: CASSLRKGWTRNSPLHF.

Worth noting for this clone: One junction end does not reproduce the germline sequence, and a read error may be involved. The gene calls are TRBV3-1 (or the pseudogene TRBV3-2) and TRBJ2-2; 7 bases fit TRBD1. The CDR3 runs 17 residues. Germline values: CDR1 LGHDT, CDR2 YNNKEL (reference sequence). The CDR3 DNA reads as TGTGCCAGCAGCCAAGGCCCCCGGGACAGCAAACACCGGGGAGCTGTTTTT. Encoded protein: CASSQGPRDSKHRGAVF.

For this clone: The junction differs from germline at one of its ends, possibly a read error. The chain carries TRBV7-7 and TRBJ1-5; 9 positions match TRBD1. The CDR3 length is 16 residues. Germline CDR1 reads SSHAT; CDR2 reads FNYEAQ (reference sequence). CDR3 amino acids: CASSSQITGGCQPQHF. Written as DNA, the CDR3 is TGTGCTAGCAGCTCGCAAATAACAGGGGGCTGTCAGCCCCAGCATTTT.

The V call is TRBV5-5, the J call TRBJ1-2; TRBD1 aligns across 9 bases. V shed 0 bases, J shed 5 bases, and the junction held 8 bases outside the gene matches. Germline lookup yields CDR1 SGHKS and CDR2 YYEKEE (reference sequence). This CDR3 is built from 16 residues. CDR3 DNA sequence: TGTGCCAGCAGCTTGGGTCGGGACAGGGTTCGGTATGGCTACACCTTC. Protein product: CASSLGRDRVRYGYTF. The full variable domain, in which reference TRBV5-5 and TRBJ1-2 provide the parts outside the CDR3, is DAGVTQSPTHLIKTRGQQVTLRCSPISGHKSVSWYQQVLGQGPQFIFQYYEKEERGRGNFPDRFSARQFPNYSSELNVNALLLGDSALYLCASSLGRDRVRYGYTFGSGTRLTVV.

V usage is TRBV11-2 and J usage is TRBJ2-7; 12 positions match TRBD2. The germline V gene has CDR1 SGHAT and CDR2 FQNNGV. The CDR3 length is 15 residues. Trimming cost V 5 bases and J 7 bases; bases outside gene matches: 9. The CDR3 DNA follows: TGTGCCAGCAGCGACCTAGCGGGAGGGGTTGCGGAGCAGTACTTC. This gives the protein CASSDLAGGVAEQYF.

This clone was found once. The V and J genes are TRBV18 and TRBJ1-1; possible D gene TRBD1, 5 bases. The germline V gene has CDR1 KGHSH and CDR2 LQKENI. CDR3 length: 17 residues. Trimming shortened V by 5 bases and J by 1 base, and 20 bases separated the two germline ends. The CDR3 spells CASSSAPQGVGNTEAFF. CDR3 in DNA: TGTGCCAGCTCATCCGCCCCTCAGGGTGTGGGGAACACTGAAGCTTTCTTT.

The gene calls are TRBV24-1 and TRBJ2-3; D unresolved. Germline CDR1 and CDR2: KGHDR and SFDVKD. This CDR3 has 14 residues. Trimming removed 2 bases at V and 0 bases at J, with 5 bases between. The CDR3 DNA follows: TGTGCCACCAGTGATTGGCGGAGCACAGATACGCAGTATTTT. Amino acid sequence: CATSDWRSTDTQYF.

This chain connects TRBV4-2 to TRBJ1-1, with no clear D. There are 13 residues in the CDR3. The germline V and J ends were trimmed by 0 bases and 4 bases, with 6 bases remaining between them. Germline lookup yields CDR1 LGHNA and CDR2 YNFKEQ. CDR3 sequence reads: CASSQDGLTEAFF. As DNA, the CDR3 is TGTGCCAGCAGCCAAGATGGGCTCACTGAAGCTTTCTTT.

The chain links TRBV7-2 to TRBJ2-1; 14 bases are a match to TRBD2. This CDR3 comprises 16 residues. V dropped 5 bases and J dropped 9; count of bases not matched to a gene: 9. Germline V gives CDR1 SGHTA, CDR2 FQGNSA. The CDR3 sequence: CASSPRTSGGRVEQFF. DNA of the CDR3: TGTGCCAGCAGCCCGAGGACTAGCGGGGGGAGGGTTGAGCAGTTCTTC.

This chain connects TRBV18 to TRBJ1-1; no definite D call. With 3 bases removed from V and 0 bases from J, the gap between germline ends came to 5 bases. Germline V gene sequence: CDR1 KGHSH, CDR2 LQKENI. CDR3 size: 13 residues. The CDR3 region is CASSPPMNTEAFF. As DNA, the CDR3 is TGTGCCAGCTCACCCCCAATGAACACTGAAGCTTTCTTT.

About this clone itself: This CDR3 is also generated by other DNA sequences in the sample. The genes are TRBV5-1 and TRBJ1-3; a weak D match, TRBD1 (5 bases). The CDR3 sequence is 15 residues long. Germline V lookup: CDR1 SGHRS, CDR2 YFSETQ. V lost 1 base to trimming and J lost 2 bases, with 10 bases between them. CDR3 region: CASSLPRDPGNTIYF. The CDR3 nucleotides are TGCGCCAGCAGCTTGCCGCGGGACCCTGGAAACACCATATATTTT. Drawing the rest from reference TRBV5-1 and TRBJ1-3, the complete variable domain is KAGVTQTPRYLIKTRGQQVTLSCSPISGHRSVSWYQQTPGQGLQFLFEYFSETQRNKGNFPGRFSGRQFSNSRSEMNVSTLELGDSALYLCASSLPRDPGNTIYFGEGSWLTVV.

This chain connects TRBV11-3 to TRBJ2-2; TRBD1 is a possible D gene (6 bases). Trimming stripped 6 bases from V and 6 bases from J, with 11 bases between. CDR3 length: 13 amino acids. Germline lookup yields CDR1 SGHNT and CDR2 YENEEA. The CDR3 is CASSTGKPGELFF. The CDR3 nucleotides read TGTGCCAGCAGTACAGGGAAACCCGGGGAGCTGTTTTTT.

This clone was counted once. The chain joins TRBV19 to TRBJ1-5; D unclear. The CDR3 contains 16 residues. CDR1 is LNHDA and CDR2 is SQIVND in the germline V gene (reference sequence). Trimming removed 5 bases at V and 0 bases at J, with 14 bases between. The chain's CDR3 is CASSLGSSYSNQPQHF. The CDR3 DNA is TGTGCCAGTAGTCTAGGATCCTCCTATAGCAATCAGCCCCAGCATTTT.